This T cell receptor beta chain came from a study of breast tumors, draining lymph nodes, adjacent tissues. Study-level points and caveats: Data only fit, rather than demonstrated, lymph node origin of most tumor T cells. Compared with basal-like, luminal-like tumors shared significantly more repertoire with nontumor tissue. Tumors had less TCR diversity than lymph nodes, more than nontumor tissue.

Germline V gene data show CDR1 as MNHEY and CDR2 as SMNVEV (reference sequence). Deletions cut 0 bases from V and 11 bases from J, with 16 bases between. There are 14 residues in the CDR3. TCRdb fed the multiplex PCR reads into MiXCR, producing one record per CDR3 protein. The table records around 110,000 distinct CDR3 sequences, around 30% of them present only once. Samples came from axillary lymph nodes draining the breast cancer. Regarding this clonotype: Its antigen is currently unknown.

Sequencing used axillary lymph node tissue. The receptor comes from a female donor with breast cancer. Some clones in this sample may be carry-over from other donors' samples. This chain links TRBV27 with TRBJ1-1; D remains unclear. In DNA, the CDR3 is TGTGCCAGCAGTTTATCAATAGGCCCAGGTGGGGCTTTCTTT. Protein: CASSLSIGPGGAFF.